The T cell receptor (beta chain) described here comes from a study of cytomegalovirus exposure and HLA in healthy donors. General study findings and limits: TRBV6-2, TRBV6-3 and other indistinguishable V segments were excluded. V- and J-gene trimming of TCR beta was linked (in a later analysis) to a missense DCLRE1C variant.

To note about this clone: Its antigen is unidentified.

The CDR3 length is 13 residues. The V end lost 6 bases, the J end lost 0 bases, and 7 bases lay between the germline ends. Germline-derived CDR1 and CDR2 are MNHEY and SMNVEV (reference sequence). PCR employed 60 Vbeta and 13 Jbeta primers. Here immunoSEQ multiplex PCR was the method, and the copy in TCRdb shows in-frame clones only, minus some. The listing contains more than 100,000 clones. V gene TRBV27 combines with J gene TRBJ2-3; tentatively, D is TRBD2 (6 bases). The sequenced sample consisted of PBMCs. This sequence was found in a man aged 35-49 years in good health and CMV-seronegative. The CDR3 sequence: CASRGGSTDTQYF. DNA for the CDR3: TGTGCCAGCAGAGGAGGGAGCACAGATACGCAGTATTTT.